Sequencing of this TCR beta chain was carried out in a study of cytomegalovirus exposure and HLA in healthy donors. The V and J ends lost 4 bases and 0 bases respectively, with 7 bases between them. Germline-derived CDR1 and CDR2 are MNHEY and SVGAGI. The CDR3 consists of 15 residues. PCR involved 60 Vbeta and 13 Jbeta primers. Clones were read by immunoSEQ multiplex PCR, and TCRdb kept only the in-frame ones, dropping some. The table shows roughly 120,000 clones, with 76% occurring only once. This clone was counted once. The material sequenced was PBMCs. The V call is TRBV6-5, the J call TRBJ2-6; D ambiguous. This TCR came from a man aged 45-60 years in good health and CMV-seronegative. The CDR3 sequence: CASSSQASGANVLTF. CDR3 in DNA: TGTGCCAGCAGTTCGCAGGCCTCTGGGGCCAACGTCCTGACTTTC.